This record concerns one T cell receptor (beta chain) sequence. The data belong to a study of blood T cell repertoires in COVID-19. For the study at large: The samples span acute and convalescent COVID-19 from the United States, Italy and Spain. The cDNA or gDNA used as material had been derived from T cells, B-cell-depleted T cells, or PBMCs.

Original analysis: Using reference gene primer amplification, nucleated cell counts were estimated. Repertoires were generated with immunoSEQ multiplex PCR, while TCRdb's copy carries only in-frame clones and drops some. That table gives V, J and clone size, and the DNA gave D and trimming. The table includes tens of thousands of clones, 88% detected once. The sequence came from an older woman with acute or convalescent COVID-19. The sample was peripheral blood.

The CDR3 DNA is TGTGCCACGGGGACAGAACAAGAGACCCAGTACTTC. This codes for CATGTEQETQYF. The chain employs TRBV10-3 and TRBJ2-5, with 7 bases lining up with TRBD1. J gave up 2 bases and V 10 bases, and 4 bases lay outside the gene matches. Germline V gene data show CDR1 as ENHRY and CDR2 as SYGVKD. This CDR3 contains 12 residues.